This TCR beta chain was recorded in a study of cytomegalovirus exposure and HLA in healthy donors. A word on this clone: Its matching antigen is unknown.

Germline assignment: CDR1 SGHVS and CDR2 FNYEAQ. The CDR3 sequence is 15 residues long. The ends lost 5 bases at V and 5 bases at J; junction bases unmatched: 5. Overall study results and limits: Previously analyzed data showed that most TCR beta V segments were productive at a frequency of about 87% or about 30%.

The PCR was carried out with 60 Vbeta primers and 13 Jbeta primers. Sequenced by immunoSEQ multiplex PCR; TCRdb stores in-frame clones only, minus some. This table holds some 150,000 clones, over 75% found once. The chain recombines TRBV7-6 with TRBJ2-5, with 13 bases lining up with TRBD2. The sequence was obtained from a male donor in good health and CMV-seronegative. The source material was PBMCs. The CDR3 DNA reads as TGTGCCAGCAGCCCGCGGACTAGCGGGAGTGAGACCCAGTACTTC. It codes for CASSPRTSGSETQYF.